One T cell receptor beta chain is described in this entry. The record originates from a study of CD8 T cells in Susac syndrome. The authors reverse transcribed about 0.5 to 1 ug RNA with random hexamers. TCRdb ran MiXCR on the immunoSEQ multiplex PCR reads and lists one entry per CDR3 protein. This sample carries about 430,000 distinct CDR3 sequences, approximately 89% of them seen once, and the ten largest clones take roughly 0.1%. The receptor was derived from a human donor with multiple sclerosis. Sequenced input: CD8+ T cells from PBMCs.

CDR3 sequence: CAISGGYDIPPQHF. For the CDR3, the DNA is TGTGCCATCAGTGGGGGGTACGACATCCCGCCCCAGCATTTT. V usage is TRBV10-3 and J usage is TRBJ1-5; weak D call: TRBD1 (5 bases). Trimming removed 4 bases from V and 9 bases from J, with 16 bases in between. This CDR3 is built from 14 residues. Germline V gene data show CDR1 as ENHRY and CDR2 as SYGVKD.